This T cell receptor beta chain comes out of a study of blood T cell repertoires in COVID-19. Overall study context: PBMCs, B-cell-depleted T cells, or T cells provided the cDNA or gDNA that made up the material.

This CDR3 has 16 residues. Unmatched junction bases numbered 8, after V lost 1 base and J lost 7 bases. Germline lookup yields CDR1 SGHAT and CDR2 FQNNGV. This clone was counted a single time. The method was immunoSEQ multiplex PCR; TCRdb's version includes in-frame clones alone and lacks a portion of them. Of almost 350,000 clones detected, about nine tenths appear once; the ten largest clones hold 3.9%. Seattle patients were enrolled while actively infected and followed longitudinally. The material sequenced was peripheral blood. This receptor was taken from a woman aged 55 to 70 with COVID-19, enrolled during active disease. The gene calls are TRBV11-2 and TRBJ2-1, with 9 bases that match TRBD1. The CDR3 protein is CASSLAPDRGRNEQFF. The CDR3 DNA reads TGTGCCAGCAGCTTAGCCCCCGACAGGGGGAGGAATGAGCAGTTCTTC.